One and the same sample provided the 20 T cell receptor beta chains below, sequenced in a study of PD-1 blockade in classical Hodgkin lymphoma. Time point here: newly diagnosed, previously untreated cHL patient sample. Only in-frame clones appear in the TCRdb table, and some are missing; sequencing was by immunoSEQ multiplex PCR. The data show about 21,000 clones, 94% seen once. What was sequenced was peripheral blood mononuclear cells (PBMCs). These receptors originate from a human donor with classical Hodgkin lymphoma.

The gene calls are TRBV2 and TRBJ2-7; the match to TRBD1 covers 7 bases. The CDR3 is 15 amino acids. The germline V gene encodes CDR1 SNHLY and CDR2 FYNNEI. V lost 1 base and J lost 5; bases outside the gene matches: 8. CDR3 coding DNA: TGTGCCAGCAGTGAAGTGACAGGGTCTACGGACGAGCAGTACTTC. Its protein is CASSEVTGSTDEQYF.

This sequence joins TRBV30 and TRBJ2-7; 10 positions match TRBD2. Trimming cost V 3 bases and J 3 bases; bases outside gene matches: 5. The CDR3 contains 14 residues. Germline V gives CDR1 GTSNPN, CDR2 SVGIG (reference sequence). The DNA of the CDR3 is TGTGCCTGGAGCCTACTAGCGGGGAGCTACGAGCAGTACTTC. Its protein product is CAWSLLAGSYEQYF.

V usage is TRBV11-2 and J usage is TRBJ2-3, with 11 bases aligning to TRBD2. This CDR3 contains 19 residues. Germline loops: CDR1 SGHAT, CDR2 FQNNGV. J was trimmed by 1 base and V by 3 bases; bases with no gene match: 12. In DNA form, the CDR3 reads TGTGCCAGCAGCTTGCCCCCCCCTAGCGGGGGGCCAGGCACAGATACGCAGTATTTT. The encoded protein is CASSLPPPSGGPGTDTQYF.

This clone showed up just a few times. The chain links TRBV5-1 to TRBJ1-2; TRBD1 aligns across 9 bases. The CDR3 loop spans 16 amino acids. The germline V gene has CDR1 SGHRS and CDR2 YFSETQ. Trimming cost V 4 bases and J 3 bases; bases outside gene matches: 10. In nucleotides, the CDR3 is TGCGCCAGCAGCGAATTGGGACAGGGACGGGACTATGGCTACACCTTC. Encoded protein: CASSELGQGRDYGYTF.

The chain has TRBV7-7 and TRBJ2-7; possibly TRBD1 for D (6 bases). The CDR3 contains 14 residues. Germline loops: CDR1 SSHAT, CDR2 FNYEAQ (reference sequence). With 4 bases removed from V and 0 bases from J, the gap between germline ends came to 10 bases. In nucleotides, the CDR3 is TGTGCCAGCAGCTCTGACAGGAGCTCCTACGAGCAGTACTTC. The encoded protein is CASSSDRSSYEQYF. Full variable domain (remainder filled in from reference TRBV7-7 and TRBJ2-7): GAGVSQSPRYKVTKRGQDVTLRCDPISSHATLYWYQQALGQGPEFLTYFNYEAQPDKSGLPSDRFSAERPEGSISTLTIQRTEQRDSAMYRCASSSDRSSYEQYFGPGTRLTVT.

In this sample, this clone turned up once. The chain links TRBV30 to TRBJ1-2; tentative D call: TRBD1 (5 bases). Germline V CDR1 and CDR2: GTSNPN, SVGIG (reference sequence). This CDR3 region has 15 residues. V was shortened by 0 bases and J by 4 bases, with 15 bases between the two germline ends. CDR3 DNA: TGTGCCTGGAGTGTACGGGGCAGACTTCTCTATGGCTACACCTTC. Its translation is CAWSVRGRLLYGYTF.

The V and J genes are TRBV30 and TRBJ2-7; D is uncertain. V was clipped by 3 bases and J by 0 bases, with 15 bases between them. Germline CDR1 is GTSNPN and CDR2 is SVGIG (reference sequence). The CDR3 extends over 15 amino acids. The CDR3 coding sequence is TGTGCCTGGAGCGTCAGCCGTACCTACTCCTACGAGCAGTACTTC. Protein product: CAWSVSRTYSYEQYF.

The chain has TRBV29-1 and TRBJ2-7; tentative D call: TRBD2 (5 bases). Trimming shortened V by 5 bases and J by 6 bases, and 20 bases separated the two germline ends. This CDR3 is 14 amino acids long. Per germline, CDR1 SQVTM and CDR2 ANQGSEA. CDR3: CSVNRLGREGEQYF. The DNA for the CDR3 is TGCAGCGTTAATCGCCTAGGGAGAGAGGGCGAGCAGTACTTC.

The V call is TRBV19, the J call TRBJ2-2, with TRBD1 identical over 10 bases. Germline lookup yields CDR1 LNHDA and CDR2 SQIVND (reference sequence). The CDR3 consists of 15 residues. Germline trimming cut 6 bases from V and 6 bases from J; bases unmatched to any gene: 7. This chain's CDR3 is CASSYRDRGAGELFF. Here the CDR3 DNA reads TGTGCCAGTAGCTACCGGGACAGGGGTGCCGGGGAGCTGTTTTTT.

The gene calls are TRBV18 and TRBJ1-1; 7 nucleotides match TRBD1. This CDR3 is built from 14 residues. Germline V lookup: CDR1 KGHSH, CDR2 LQKENI. Trimming at V came to 6 bases and at J to 5 bases, leaving 9 bases not matched to a gene. The DNA for the CDR3 is TGTGCCAGCTCGCCAGACAGGGTGAGAACTGAAGCTTTCTTT. Its protein is CASSPDRVRTEAFF.

The chain employs TRBV6-1 and TRBJ2-7; 13 bases agree with TRBD2. The V and J ends lost 6 bases and 2 bases, in that order; junction bases with no gene match: 4. Germline V gene sequence: CDR1 MNHNS, CDR2 SASEGT. The CDR3 length is 15 residues. The CDR3 loop reads CASSPTSGGAYEQYF. As DNA, the CDR3 is TGTGCCAGCAGCCCCACTAGCGGGGGGGCCTACGAGCAGTACTTC.

The genes are TRBV4-3 and TRBJ2-7; 8 nucleotides align to TRBD1. Looked up from germline, CDR1 is LGHNA and CDR2 is YSLEER. The CDR3 covers 15 residues. Losses at the gene ends were 1 base for V and 3 bases for J; bases not matched to a gene: 5. In DNA, the CDR3 is TGCGCCAGCAGCCAAGGGTGGACAGGGTACTACGAGCAGTACTTC. It is translated as CASSQGWTGYYEQYF.

J is TRBJ2-5 and V is TRBV7-9; 11 positions agree with TRBD2. The CDR3 covers 15 residues. With V trimmed by 5 bases and J by 5 bases, 7 bases remained unmatched. In germline, CDR1 is SEHNR, CDR2 FQNEAQ (reference sequence). DNA of the CDR3: TGTGCCAGCAGCACTCAACTAGCGGGGGTGGAGACCCAGTACTTC. It codes for CASSTQLAGVETQYF.

This chain connects TRBV5-1 to TRBJ2-3, with D hard to call. V lost 2 bases and J lost 1, with 20 bases in between. This CDR3 is 18 amino acids long. Germline V CDR1 and CDR2: SGHRS, YFSETQ. The CDR3 DNA is TGCGCCAGCAGCTTCGTCATCCGGTCGGCGGTCCGCACAGATACGCAGTATTTT. It codes for CASSFVIRSAVRTDTQYF.

The chain couples TRBV6-6 to TRBJ2-7, with 9 positions matching TRBD1. The CDR3 loop spans 13 amino acids. With 8 bases clipped from V and 4 bases from J, the junction kept 6 bases outside the gene matches. Germline V gives CDR1 MNHNY, CDR2 SVGAGI (reference sequence). This CDR3 reads CASGRTGAYEQYF. The CDR3, as DNA: TGTGCCAGCGGACGGACAGGGGCTTACGAGCAGTACTTC.

V and J are TRBV5-1 and TRBJ2-7; D uncertain. The CDR3 runs to 14 residues. V dropped 2 bases and J dropped 0 bases, with 9 bases sitting between them. The germline V gene has CDR1 SGHRS and CDR2 YFSETQ. CDR3 DNA sequence: TGCGCCAGCAGCTTACGCCTTAGCTCCTACGAGCAGTACTTC. Encoded protein: CASSLRLSSYEQYF.

This sequence joins TRBV28 and TRBJ2-1; no clear D gene. Trimming removed 1 base at V and 6 bases at J, with 10 bases between. Germline assignment: CDR1 MDHEN and CDR2 SYDVKM. This CDR3 comprises 14 residues. CDR3 bases: TGTGCCAGCAGTTTATCCCTTCCCCCCAATGAGCAGTTCTTC. Residues: CASSLSLPPNEQFF.

This clone was observed once. The chain recombines TRBV11-2 with TRBJ2-5, with a tentative D call TRBD2 (6 bases). The J call may be faulty, since TRBJ2-7 better matches the DNA end. Germline lookup yields CDR1 SGHAT and CDR2 FQNNGV. The CDR3 sequence is 15 residues long. Here the CDR3 DNA reads TGTGCCAGCAGCTTAGTGGGCGGGGAGACCCGCGAGCAGTACTTC. This translates into CASSLVGGETREQYF.

The chain has TRBV2 and TRBJ2-1, with a tentative D call TRBD1 (6 bases). This CDR3 contains 16 residues. Germline V CDR1 and CDR2: SNHLY, FYNNEI. Trimming removed 5 bases at V and 4 bases at J, with 18 bases between. The CDR3 spells CASSSNPGHDYNEQFF. The CDR3 region has the DNA TGTGCCAGCAGTTCAAACCCGGGACACGATTACAATGAGCAGTTCTTC.

The chain has TRBV13 and TRBJ2-2; D tentatively reads TRBD1 or TRBD2 (5 bases each). CDR3 size: 17 residues. The V gene's germline CDR1 is PRHDT and CDR2 FYEKMQ (reference sequence). Trimming removed 5 bases from V and 4 bases from J, with 20 bases in between. CDR3 region: CASSANRDGLITGELFF. The CDR3 coding sequence is TGTGCCAGCAGCGCAAACCGGGACGGACTCATCACCGGGGAGCTGTTTTTT.